This section outlines one T cell receptor beta chain sequence together with its context. Its antigen is not yet known. It has no much larger one-base neighbor in the sample; base qualities were not kept. The data derive from a study of cytomegalovirus exposure and HLA in healthy donors (dated by TCRdb to the late 2010s). Describing the broader study: According to an earlier analysis of 587 of the donors, about 179 million T cells yielded over 100 million unique TCR beta sequences and around 280 Gb of sequence data. An early release that covered roughly 600 HLA-typed donors contained approximately 320 gigabases of sequencing data and around 80 million unique TCR sequences. Of the 398 genotyped donors, 65% to 90% were placed in the genetic ancestry cluster associated with self-reported Caucasian donors. The aim of the study was to test whether cataloging public T cell receptors could identify signatures of past pathogen exposure. Using immunosequencing, the study profiled T cell repertoires from 550 to 750 subjects and related those repertoires to cytomegalovirus serostatus. A separate validation cohort of approximately 130 different subjects was used in addition to the roughly 620-subject first cohort. High-throughput TCR immunosequencing, statistical association of individual TCRs with disease status, and machine learning were combined to predict cytomegalovirus infection status. A later analysis re-examined previously published TCR beta repertoires from 500 to 700 donors and added high-resolution HLA genotyping to investigate patterns of TCR occurrence. Rather than drawing on any new phenotypic data, the later analysis identified candidate immune exposures from TCR beta sequences and the way those sequences occurred across donors. An earlier analysis of around 540 of the donors applied high-throughput TCR beta sequencing to assess whether each TCR beta V gene segment acted as functional or pseudogenic. Donor age, sex, ethnicity and CMV serostatus were compiled together with the repertoire data. A later genetic analysis used genome-wide SNP genotypes for about three fifths of the 666 donors, treating that subset as a discovery cohort. Every repertoire in the discovery cohort had been generated on one and the same sequencing platform. HLA typing covered class I and class II loci at four-digit resolution. Typing coverage differed by locus: A, B, C, DRB1 and DQB1 were typed in roughly 620-630 donors, DQA1 in about 560, DPA1 in 600 to 610, and DPB1 in just under 480. Because of strong linkage in the cohort, roughly 5 DR-DQ haplotypes were treated as single units for association and clustering. Among about 370 genotyped donors of the cohort, an average of around 250,000 unique TCR beta nucleotide sequences was sequenced per donor, of which roughly 17% were non-productive. The investigation overall reported the following: HLA typing was unavailable for some donors at each locus, so association tests used only the typed subset. In vitro tests confirmed that a few of the cytomegalovirus-associated TCR beta chains recognize cytomegalovirus antigens. It was suggested by the authors that the approach could potentially be generalized to other disease states and immunological phenotypes. In the study, 150 to 200 TCR beta chains were listed as associated with cytomegalovirus. A later analysis associated roughly 17,000 TCR beta sequences with specific HLA alleles at a false discovery rate of 0.05. In a later analysis, HLA-associated TCR beta chains were found to be more clonally expanded and to have lower generation probabilities than equally common non-associated chains. A later genetic analysis reported fewer N-insertions in productive TCRs among donors in an Asian-associated ancestry cluster than the roughly 700-donor mean. Most TCR sequences were observed very rarely across donors, whereas some public TCRs were present in many individuals. Linkage disequilibrium might explain the correlated functional status among segregating V segments, but an unknown experimental factor could not be excluded. Only TCR beta chains were sequenced in this cohort, and the absence of alpha or paired-chain data limited detectable features. The presence/absence analyses assumed that sequencing depth was roughly uniform across donors, and that assumption may not be true. Some IMGT-functional V segments, including TRBV6-2 and TRBV6-3, could not be told apart with the 87-base-pair reads, so those segments were excluded. A later analysis found that TCR association rates varied across HLA loci, with DRB1 alleles showing the most associated TCRs and HLA-C alleles the fewest. A further reported finding was that TCR beta sequences accurately predicted the HLA-A and HLA-B alleles for most subjects in the first cohort. The sequencing pipeline was judged likely to have produced a cluster of highly shared sequence variants as a technical artifact. In a later genetic analysis, a missense DCLRE1C variant was associated with V-gene and J-gene trimming of TCR beta chains, and the association was replicated in an independent cohort. When HLA alleles, especially DR and DQ, strongly co-occurred, TCR associations were difficult to assign to individual alleles. CMV serostatus was the only immune exposure information available for the cohort. According to a later analysis, most CMV-associated TCR beta chains appeared to be HLA-restricted, and the HLA associations seemed to be driven largely by CMV exposure. The earlier analysis of a few hundred of the donors excluded 15 to 20 rarely observed V segments, including chromosome 9 orphons, because counts were too low. In an earlier analysis of about 600 of the donors, most TCR beta V segments appeared in productive rearrangements about 90% or about 30% of the time, broadly matching IMGT annotations. The classifier was reported to diagnose cytomegalovirus status with high specificity and sensitivity in both the original and validation cohorts. In a later analysis, several top co-occurrence clusters were reported to appear linked to parvovirus B19, influenza, CMV and Epstein-Barr virus.

Library generation was performed with the immunoSEQ multiplex PCR assay. For the multiplex PCR, a mixture combining 60 forward primers for TCR Vbeta segments and 13 reverse primers for TCR Jbeta segments was used. The CDR3 region of rearranged TCR beta genes was amplified from genomic DNA by a multiplex PCR assay. Amplified TCR beta libraries were sequenced as 87-base-pair reads on the Illumina HiSeq System. As for the original processing: In a later analysis, some 80 million unique TCR beta chains were counted across the roughly 610 repertoires, and approximately 11 million of these chains were shared by at least two donors. Raw reads were error-corrected and collapsed into unique sequences with a nearest-neighbor algorithm that merged closely related sequences to remove PCR and sequencing errors. To assign V, D and J gene segments, CDR3 sequences were aligned to IMGT reference sequences. For a sequence to be retained, a match of at least six nucleotides was required to both a V gene segment and a J gene segment. Rearrangements were called productive when the CDR3 lacked stop codons and stayed in frame with V and J; all others were non-productive. Following IMGT convention, CDR3 was defined as the stretch from the second conserved V-encoded cysteine up to the conserved J-encoded phenylalanine. Sequences without an unambiguous match to a single V gene segment were excluded from the earlier analysis of about 600 of the donors. In an earlier analysis of 500 to 750 of the donors, V segments were called functional above 56.7% productive rearrangements and were called segregating when the between-donor standard deviation exceeded 5%. A statistical classification framework was developed to diagnose cytomegalovirus status using the catalog of TCR beta chain sequences. In a later analysis, TCR nucleotide sequences were compared against IMGT/GENE-DB human TR gene sequences so that V and J genes could be assigned. Using the TCRdist pipeline, a later analysis assigned CDR3 sequences along with most-parsimonious VDJ recombination scenarios. In a later analysis, each TCR beta chain was defined by its CDR3 amino acid sequence together with its V-gene family, and reads lacking a unique V-gene family were excluded. In a later analysis, approximately 640 highly shared, low-generation-probability nucleotide sequences were removed to address suspected cross-contamination and a sequencing artifact. In a later analysis, a clonal expansion index was calculated for each public chain from normalized within-repertoire ranks of inferred template counts. In a later analysis, generation probabilities were computed with a VDJ recombination model fitted to out-of-frame rearrangements, and the resulting probabilities were checked against IGoR. In a later analysis, TCR-TCR, TCR-HLA and TCR-CMV co-occurrence was scored with hypergeometric tests, and a repertoire-size bias correction was applied to TCR pairs. False discovery rates were estimated in a later analysis by permuting HLA or CMV assignments 20 times. A later analysis grouped co-occurring TCRs with DBSCAN, adding TCRdist sequence similarity when clustering within HLA-allele-positive subsets. Repertoires with fewer than 30,000 or more than 120,000 public chains were left out of co-occurrence clustering, as were five repertoires with anomalous nucleotide sharing. Here the immuneACCESS table is served through TCRdb, limited to in-frame sequences with V and J called. Missing clones are a known gap in these copies; in checked studies unresolved V genes cover under half, and the rest lacks a known reason. That table supplies the V and J calls and clone size; D and trimming were determined from the DNA. The sample table shows about 180,000 clones, and 79% are seen once. The ten largest clones add up to approximately 0.7% of the sample.

The cohort comprised around 690 healthy bone marrow donors. At the time of sampling, every cohort member was nominally healthy, though immune exposures that went unrecorded were likely present. The donor was CMV seronegative and belonged to the group of 350 to 400 seronegative cohort members. Every donor gave a peripheral blood sample, and the peripheral blood mononuclear cells from that sample were used for TCR beta sequencing. The Qiagen DNeasy Blood Extraction Kit was used to extract genomic DNA from the blood cell samples. V and J are truncated by 2 bases and 5 bases respectively, leaving an intervening sequence of 9 bases. The germline V gene sets CDR1 to SGHRS and CDR2 to YFSETQ. The CDR3 sequence holds 13 residues, the cysteine and phenylalanine included. Just the 39-base CDR3 DNA is kept, in frame starting at base 1.

Sequenced: PBMCs. The sequence was obtained from a woman aged 40-49 years in good health and CMV-seronegative. The chain uses TRBV5-1 and TRBJ2-3, with TRBD2 as a weak D call on 5 bases. The DNA is as follows: TGCGCCAGCAGCTTTTTTCGGGGAGATACGCAGTATTTT. The translation is CASSFFRGDTQYF.